The clone carrying this TCR beta chain was seen only a few times. Antigen: not known. Data came from immunoSEQ multiplex PCR; TCRdb stores just in-frame clones and leaves some out. In the table there are nearly 110,000 clones, around 91% of which are singletons. The CDR3 is made up of 16 amino acids. V shed 4 bases and J shed 0 bases, with 12 bases lying between them. In germline, CDR1 is LGHDT, CDR2 YNNKEL (reference sequence). This sample is part of a study of T cell responses to AZD1222 COVID-19 vaccine. Study-level results: A rise in Spike-specific TCR breadth and depth followed two AZD1222 doses. In all cases, repertoires were sampled only after the peak T cell response. Mostly white British, mostly female donors; authors suggested clonal diversity may be underestimated. Seropositive status at baseline applied to only a handful of AZD1222 recipients.

This TCR came from an adult who received the AZD1222 COVID-19 vaccine. The chain combines TRBV3-1 (or the pseudogene TRBV3-2) with TRBJ1-4; D is uncertain. The sample was peripheral blood, taken 28 days after the second AZD1222 dose. DNA of the CDR3: TGTGCCAGCAGCCGCAAAGGGCTCGCAACTAATGAAAAACTGTTTTTT. Translation gives CASSRKGLATNEKLFF.